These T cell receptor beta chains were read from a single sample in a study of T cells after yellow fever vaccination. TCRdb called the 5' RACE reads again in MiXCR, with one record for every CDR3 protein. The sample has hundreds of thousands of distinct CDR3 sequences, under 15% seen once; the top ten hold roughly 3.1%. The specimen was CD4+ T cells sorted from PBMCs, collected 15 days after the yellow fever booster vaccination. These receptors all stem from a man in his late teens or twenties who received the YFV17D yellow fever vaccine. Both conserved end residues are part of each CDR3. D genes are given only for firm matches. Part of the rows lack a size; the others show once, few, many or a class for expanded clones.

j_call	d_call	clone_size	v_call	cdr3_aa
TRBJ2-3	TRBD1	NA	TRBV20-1	CSAPFQGATDTQYF
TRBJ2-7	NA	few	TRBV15	CATSRDRSYEQYF
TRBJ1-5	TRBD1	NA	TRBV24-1	CATGDREYQPQHF
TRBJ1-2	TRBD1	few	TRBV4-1	CASSQQGTGGQGGYTF
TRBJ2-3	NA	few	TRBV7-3	CASGDVDTQYF
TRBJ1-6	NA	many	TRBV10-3	CASEGGNSPLHF
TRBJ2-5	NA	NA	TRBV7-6	CASSPTPTAETQYF
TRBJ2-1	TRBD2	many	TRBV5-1	CASSLAWGGNNEQFF
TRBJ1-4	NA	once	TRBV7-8	CASSLVGGKDGQHLLFF
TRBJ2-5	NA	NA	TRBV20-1	CSANSPKGLRETQYF
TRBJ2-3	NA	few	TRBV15	CATSRDFNPSPDTQYF
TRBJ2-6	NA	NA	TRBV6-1	CASSYSNSGANVLTF
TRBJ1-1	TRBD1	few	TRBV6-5	CASSMGQGLNTEAFF
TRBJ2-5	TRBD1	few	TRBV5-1	CASSRSRDRAPETQYF
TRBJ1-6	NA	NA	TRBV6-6	CASSQAWPYNSPLHF
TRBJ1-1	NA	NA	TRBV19	CASRAGRLNTEAFF
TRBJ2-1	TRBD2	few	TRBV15	CATSRDVPRRGGAGNEQFF
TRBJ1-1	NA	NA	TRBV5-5	CASSLMGGGLTEAFF
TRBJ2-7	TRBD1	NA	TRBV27	CASSFRQGAYEQYF
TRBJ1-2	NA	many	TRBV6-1	CASSEARQRLYGYTF
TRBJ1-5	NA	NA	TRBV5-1	CASSLQGLSNQPQHF
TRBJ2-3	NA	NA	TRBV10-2	CASSDQAQDTQYF
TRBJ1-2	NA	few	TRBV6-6	CASRVRKGVGGYTF
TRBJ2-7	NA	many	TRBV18	CASSPRLPIGYF
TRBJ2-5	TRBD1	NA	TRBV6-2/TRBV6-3	CASSLPKTGGMGETQYF
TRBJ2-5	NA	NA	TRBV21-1	CASSPRGVGTKKTQYF
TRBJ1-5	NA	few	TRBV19	CASSIGDADPQHF
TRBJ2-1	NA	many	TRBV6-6	CASSANEQFF
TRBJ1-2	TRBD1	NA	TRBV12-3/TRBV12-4	CASSFDRGGNYGYTF